This T cell receptor (beta chain) emerged from a study of response to subunit inactivated influenza vaccine. Each CDR3 protein is one row after TCRdb ran MiXCR on the RT-PCR reads. Of hundreds of thousands of distinct CDR3 sequences in the sample, around 15% were seen once. This clonotype was seen more than once but under ten times. The antigen is undetermined. Broader study findings: Authors suggested few new T cells are recruited by each seasonal influenza vaccination.

The source of this sequence is a man between 45 and 60 years old who received an inactivated influenza vaccine. The source was PBMCs from blood, collected 14 days before vaccination.

The chain's CDR3 is CASSHSDRVNEKLFF. The CDR3 coding sequence is TGTGCCAGCAGCCATTCCGACAGGGTTAATGAAAAACTGTTTTTT. V is TRBV12-3 or TRBV12-4 and J is TRBJ1-4; 7 bases agree with TRBD1. The J segment lost 4 bases and the V segment lost 6 bases, leaving 8 bases of the junction unmatched. The CDR3 extends over 15 amino acids.